The 15 T cell receptor beta chains presented below share a single source sample, sequenced in a study of blood T cell repertoires in COVID-19 (dated by TCRdb to the early 2020s). The library was obtained by the immunoSEQ multiplex PCR assay. TCRdb took over this immuneACCESS table, retaining in-frame rearrangements with V and J assigned. Such tables are incomplete; in checked studies, under half of the missing clones stem from an unresolved V gene, and the remainder is unexplained. The sample profile shows 110,000 to 150,000 clones; around 89% of them were found once. The biggest ten clones account for under 3% of the sample. The sequencing sample was made of peripheral blood. The receptors stem from a man aged 55 to 70 with active or convalescent COVID-19.

This chain joins TRBV11-1 and TRBJ1-1; D not resolved. CDR1 is SGHAT, CDR2 FQDESV, per germline (reference sequence). The V and J ends lost 5 bases and 5 bases respectively, with 12 bases between them. CDR3 length equals 13 residues. Here the CDR3 DNA reads TGTGCCAGCAGCACCGCGTTCAGGACTGAAGCTTTCTTT. This sequence encodes CASSTAFRTEAFF. Full variable domain (missing parts from reference TRBV11-1 and TRBJ1-1): EAEVAQSPRYKITEKSQAVAFWCDPISGHATLYWYRQILGQGPELLVQFQDESVVDDSQLPKDRFSAERLKGVDSTLKIQPAELGDSAMYLCASSTAFRTEAFFGQGTRLTVV.

The chain is built from TRBV29-1 and TRBJ1-2; 7 bases match TRBD1. There are 12 residues in the CDR3. Per the germline V gene, CDR1 is SQVTM and CDR2 is ANQGSEA. The V gene end was trimmed by 5 bases and the J gene end by 7 bases; junction bases not matched to a gene: 7. CDR3 DNA: TGCAGCGTTTCTCGAGGGACAGCTGGCTACACCTTC. As protein: CSVSRGTAGYTF.

V usage is TRBV2 and J usage is TRBJ2-5, with 8 positions matching TRBD1. The CDR3 runs 13 residues. Germline values: CDR1 SNHLY, CDR2 FYNNEI. With 10 bases clipped from V and 2 bases from J, the junction kept 6 bases outside the gene matches. CDR3 loop: CAIGGTGQETQYF. DNA for the CDR3: TGTGCCATCGGAGGGACAGGACAAGAGACCCAGTACTTC.

The rearrangement uses TRBV5-4 and TRBJ2-7; D might be TRBD2 (5 bases). Germline V gene data show CDR1 as SGHNT and CDR2 as YYREEE (reference sequence). The CDR3 length is 13 residues. V gave up 0 bases and J gave up 13 bases, with 17 bases separating them. The chain's CDR3 is CASSLVEDSKKYF. CDR3 DNA: TGTGCCAGCAGCTTGGTGGAGGACTCTAAGAAATACTTC.

The chain uses TRBV28 and TRBJ1-2; 8 positions match TRBD1. The CDR3 loop spans 14 amino acids. Germline values: CDR1 MDHEN, CDR2 SYDVKM. J lost 0 bases, V lost 5 bases, and 2 bases had no gene match. The DNA of the CDR3 is TGTGCCAGCAGTCTGACAGGGGCTAACTATGGCTACACCTTC. Its translation: CASSLTGANYGYTF.

This clone was counted between two and nine times. The CDR3 spells CASISGQQTYGYTF. In nucleotides, the CDR3 is TGTGCCAGTATTTCGGGACAGCAAACCTATGGCTACACCTTC. The chain carries TRBV19 and TRBJ1-2, with TRBD1 identical over 7 bases. The trim removed 7 bases at V and 4 bases at J, leaving 9 bases unmatched. CDR3 length: 14 residues. Germline values: CDR1 LNHDA, CDR2 SQIVND (reference sequence).

The chain carries TRBV18 and TRBJ2-1; maybe TRBD2 (6 bases). The CDR3 has 15 amino acids. Looked up from germline, CDR1 is KGHSH and CDR2 is LQKENI. Trimming cost V 3 bases and J 4 bases, with 13 bases left between them. The CDR3 DNA sequence: TGTGCCAGCTCACCTTTAGGGACTGAGTACAATGAGCAGTTCTTC. Translation: CASSPLGTEYNEQFF.

The count of this clone is one. The gene calls are TRBV28 and TRBJ2-1; 9 bases fit TRBD1. Germline-derived CDR1 and CDR2 are MDHEN and SYDVKM. The CDR3 consists of 14 residues. After removal of 7 bases from V and 6 bases from J, the junction contained 7 bases not matched to a gene. The DNA of the CDR3 is TGTGCCAGCATCCCCGGGACAGGGACCAATGAGCAGTTCTTC. This translates into CASIPGTGTNEQFF.

The chain couples TRBV7-2 to TRBJ1-4; TRBD1 is a possible D gene (6 bases). The ends were cut back, 3 bases at V and 8 bases at J, with 13 bases in the middle. Germline V gives CDR1 SGHTA, CDR2 FQGNSA. The CDR3 is 14 amino acids. The CDR3 loop is CASSFGQKGEKLFF. CDR3 bases: TGTGCCAGCAGCTTCGGACAGAAGGGGGAAAAACTGTTTTTT.

This chain joins TRBV7-9 and TRBJ2-3, with a possible D match to TRBD1 (6 bases). CDR3 length: 14 residues. With 3 bases removed from V and 5 bases from J, the gap between germline ends came to 12 bases. Germline V gene sequence: CDR1 SEHNR, CDR2 FQNEAQ (reference sequence). This chain's CDR3 is CASSLIQGQDTQYF. For the CDR3, the DNA is TGTGCCAGCAGCTTGATACAGGGACAAGATACGCAGTATTTT.

The V call is TRBV28, the J call TRBJ1-2; the match to TRBD1 covers 8 bases. The germline V gene encodes CDR1 MDHEN and CDR2 SYDVKM. Trimming cost V 7 bases and J 4 bases; bases outside gene matches: 8. The CDR3 has 14 residues. As DNA, the CDR3 is TGTGCCAGCACCCCAGGGGGCAAAAGCTATGGCTACACCTTC. Its protein product is CASTPGGKSYGYTF.

This sequence joins TRBV6-2 or TRBV6-3 and TRBJ1-1; 7 positions agree with TRBD1. CDR1 is MNHEY, CDR2 SVGEGT, per germline. The CDR3 totals 15 residues. V lost 4 bases, J lost 5 bases, and 10 bases stayed unmatched. CDR3 in DNA: TGTGCCAGCAGTTCTCATAGACAGGGTCGGACTGAAGCTTTCTTT. It encodes CASSSHRQGRTEAFF.

The genes are TRBV6-5 and TRBJ1-1, with 9 bases lining up with TRBD1. Germline V gene sequence: CDR1 MNHEY, CDR2 SVGAGI. The CDR3 sequence is 15 residues long. Unmatched junction bases numbered 8, after V lost 4 bases and J lost 5 bases. CDR3 DNA sequence: TGTGCCAGCAGTTCCCAACAGGGGGCGGTTACTGAAGCTTTCTTT. It encodes CASSSQQGAVTEAFF.

This chain uses TRBV3-1 (or the pseudogene TRBV3-2) with TRBJ1-5, with D unresolved. The CDR3 loop spans 12 amino acids. CDR1 and CDR2 (germline): LGHDT, YNNKEL (reference sequence). Trimming pared 4 bases from V and 6 bases from J, leaving 7 bases between. CDR3 residues: CASSRPGQPQHF. CDR3 DNA sequence: TGTGCCAGCAGCCGCCCGGGTCAGCCCCAGCATTTT.

CDR3 sequence reads: CASSVDGYPYNEQFF. The CDR3 coding sequence is TGTGCCAGCAGCGTTGACGGGTATCCCTACAATGAGCAGTTCTTC. This rearrangement joins TRBV9 to TRBJ2-1; D is ambiguous. The CDR3 consists of 15 residues. V dropped 2 bases and J dropped 2 bases, with 11 bases sitting between them. Per germline, CDR1 SGDLS and CDR2 YYNGEE. The entire variable domain, with the rest obtained from reference TRBV9 and TRBJ2-1, is as follows: DSGVTQTPKHLITATGQRVTLRCSPRSGDLSVYWYQQSLDQGLQFLIQYYNGEERAKGNILERFSAQQFPDLHSELNLSSLELGDSALYFCASSVDGYPYNEQFFGPGTRLTVL.